This T cell receptor (beta chain) was retrieved from a study of CD8+CD57+ T cells in acquired aplastic anemia. TCR beta VDJ and CDR3 profiling used genomic DNA as template. Each CDR3 protein is one row after TCRdb ran MiXCR on the reads. Of a few hundred thousand distinct CDR3 sequences in the sample, roughly half are singletons; the top ten hold around 7.6%. Germline values: CDR1 MNHEY, CDR2 SVGAGI. CDR3 length: 14 residues. With regard to this clonotype: At one end the junction does not follow the germline gene, possibly because of a read error.

This receptor was taken from a human donor with severe aplastic anemia or a healthy control (not recorded which). Sequenced input: sorted CD4+, CD8+, or CD8+CD57+ T cells (not recorded which) from PBMCs. The V and J genes are TRBV6-5 and TRBJ2-7; TRBD1 agrees at 7 bases. CDR3 coding DNA: TGTGCCAGCAGTAAGGACAGGCGAACCTACGAGCAGTGCTTC. It codes for CASSKDRRTYEQCF.